This TCR beta chain was recovered during a study of blood T cell repertoires in COVID-19. Method: immunoSEQ multiplex PCR; TCRdb's copy keeps in-frame clones and lacks some. The data contain about 480,000 clones, 70% to 90% of them singletons. Germline lookup yields CDR1 LGHDT and CDR2 YNNKEL (reference sequence). Unmatched junction bases numbered 6, after V lost 3 bases and J lost 0 bases. The CDR3 loop spans 18 amino acids. Sequencing used PBMCs or T cells enriched from blood (not recorded which). The TCR sequence derives from a woman in her late teens or twenties with acute COVID-19. The chain uses TRBV3-1 (or the pseudogene TRBV3-2) and TRBJ2-4, with TRBD1 matching 12 bases. This CDR3 reads CASSHRDRGRLAKNIQYF. CDR3 DNA: TGTGCCAGCAGCCACCGGGACAGGGGGCGTTTAGCCAAAAACATTCAGTACTTC.